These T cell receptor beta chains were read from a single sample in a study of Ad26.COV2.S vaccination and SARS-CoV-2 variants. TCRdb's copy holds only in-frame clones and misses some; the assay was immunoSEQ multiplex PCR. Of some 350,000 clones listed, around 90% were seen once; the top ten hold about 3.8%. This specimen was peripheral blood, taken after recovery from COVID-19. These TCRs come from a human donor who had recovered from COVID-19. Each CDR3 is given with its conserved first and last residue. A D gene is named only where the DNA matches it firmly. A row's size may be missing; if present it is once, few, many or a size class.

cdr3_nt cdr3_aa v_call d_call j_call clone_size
TGTGCCAGCAGCCGCCGACAGGGGAGGGGCAACACTGAAGCTTTCTTT CASSRRQGRGNTEAFF TRBV6-2/TRBV6-3 TRBD1 TRBJ1-1 .
TGTGCCAGCAGCTCTGGACAGGGGGGGCCATTGAACACTGAAGCTTTCTTT CASSSGQGGPLNTEAFF TRBV5-4 TRBD1 TRBJ1-1 .
TGTGCCAGCAGCGTAGCTATAGGACAGGGGGCAGGGTATGGCTACACCTTC CASSVAIGQGAGYGYTF TRBV9 TRBD1 TRBJ1-2 .
TGCAGCGTTGAAGAAGATGCTGGGACAGACTATGGCTACACCTTC CSVEEDAGTDYGYTF TRBV29-1 TRBD1 TRBJ1-2 .
TGTGCCAGCAGCTTAGCGCTGGGGCGAAACTATGGCTACACCTTC CASSLALGRNYGYTF TRBV7-8 . TRBJ1-2 once
TGCGCCAGCAGCCGTCCCGGACTCGACTCCTACAATGAGCAGTTCTTC CASSRPGLDSYNEQFF TRBV4-1 . TRBJ2-1 .
TGTGCCAGCAGCTTAATCGGGGCCGAAGCTTTCTTT CASSLIGAEAFF TRBV11-2 . TRBJ1-1 .
TGTGCCAGCAGCGAAAATACAGGATTCTACGAGCAGTACTTC CASSENTGFYEQYF TRBV7-2 . TRBJ2-7 .
TGCGCCAGCAGCCAAGATGTGGGGTCCTGGGTGGGCTACACCTTC CASSQDVGSWVGYTF TRBV4-3 . TRBJ1-2 .
TGTGCCAGCAGCCCCCGCCAGGGAGACAGAGGAGGAAACACCATATATTTT CASSPRQGDRGGNTIYF TRBV9 . TRBJ1-3 .
TGTGCCAGCTTCGCTCTATCGACAGGGGACTATGGCTACACCTTC CASFALSTGDYGYTF TRBV5-4 TRBD1 TRBJ1-2 .
TGTGCCAGCATCAGCTCCGGGACAGGGAGGGATGGCTACACCTTC CASISSGTGRDGYTF TRBV6-5 TRBD1 TRBJ1-2 .
TGTGCCAGCAGCGTAGACCCAAGCGGGGGTCTTAACAATGAGCAGTTCTTC CASSVDPSGGLNNEQFF TRBV9 TRBD2 TRBJ2-1 .
TGTGCCAGCAGCCCCGGAGGCTACGAGCAGTACTTC CASSPGGYEQYF TRBV7-9 . TRBJ2-7 .
TGTGCCAGCAGTTTAGAGAACACTGAAGCTTTCTTT CASSLENTEAFF TRBV12-3/TRBV12-4 . TRBJ1-1 .
TGTGCCAGCAGCTTGTTTCGCGGGACCGCCTACGAGCAGTACTTC CASSLFRGTAYEQYF TRBV5-4 . TRBJ2-7 once
TGTGCCAGCAGCTTGGAGGGGGGGTACCGAGATACGCAGTATTTT CASSLEGGYRDTQYF TRBV11-3 . TRBJ2-3 once
TGTGCCAGTAGTCCGGTGACAGTTTCTGGAAACACCATATATTTT CASSPVTVSGNTIYF TRBV19 . TRBJ1-3 .
TGTGCCAGCAGCTTACCGGACATCTCTGGAAACACCATATATTTT CASSLPDISGNTIYF TRBV7-2 . TRBJ1-3 .
TGTGCCAGCAGCGATTCGGGCTACACCTTC CASSDSGYTF TRBV9 . TRBJ1-2 once
TGTGCCAGCAGCCTCCAGCGGGGCTACACCGGGGAGCTGTTTTTT CASSLQRGYTGELFF TRBV13 TRBD2 TRBJ2-2 .
TGTGCCAGCAGTTACGGGACAACGAACACTGAAGCTTTCTTT CASSYGTTNTEAFF TRBV6-5 . TRBJ1-1 .
TGTGCCAGCAGCAGGACAGGGGCAAGTGATACGCAGTATTTT CASSRTGASDTQYF TRBV6-5 TRBD1 TRBJ2-3 .
TGTGCCAGTAGTAACCGACAGGGTTTAATGGTTGAAGCTTTCTTT CASSNRQGLMVEAFF TRBV19 TRBD1 TRBJ1-1 .
TGTGCCAGCAGCTTAGCGGGGGGCCCCCGGGAGACCCAGTACTTC CASSLAGGPRETQYF TRBV7-3 TRBD2 TRBJ2-5 .
TGCGCCAGCAGCCAGCTCCAAGGGACAGCAACATACTTC CASSQLQGTATYF TRBV4-1 TRBD1 TRBJ2-5 .
TGTGCCAGCAGAATTACGGGGGGTCCCTACAATGAGCAGTTCTTC CASRITGGPYNEQFF TRBV6-5 TRBD2 TRBJ2-1 .
TGTGCCAGTAGTATAGACCCAAATCAGCCCCAGCATTTT CASSIDPNQPQHF TRBV19 . TRBJ1-5 .
TGTGCCAGCTCACCAACGGGACAGGGGGCAACCGGCTACACCTTC CASSPTGQGATGYTF TRBV18 TRBD1 TRBJ1-2 once
TGTGCCAGCAGCCACGACAGTTCCCGTCTATGGGGCTACACCTTC CASSHDSSRLWGYTF TRBV2 . TRBJ1-2 once
TGTGCCAGCAGCGTAGGAGGGGGGGTTGAGGAGCCCCAGCATTTT CASSVGGGVEEPQHF TRBV9 . TRBJ1-5 .
TGTGCCAGCTCACCTGCCAATGTAGAGCTATCCTACAATGAGCAGTTCTTC CASSPANVELSYNEQFF TRBV18 . TRBJ2-1 .
TGTGCCACCAGTGACCCCCGGACAGGGGGGGAGACCCAGTACTTC CATSDPRTGGETQYF TRBV24-1 TRBD1 TRBJ2-5 .
TGTGCCAGCAGCAGAATAGGGCCAAGTGAGCAGTTCTTC CASSRIGPSEQFF TRBV7-2 . TRBJ2-1 .
TGTGCCAGCTCACCGAAAGGAAATACGCAGTATTTT CASSPKGNTQYF TRBV18 . TRBJ2-3 .
TGCAGCGTTGACGGGGGGGCGACTAACTATGGCTACACCTTC CSVDGGATNYGYTF TRBV29-1 . TRBJ1-2 .
TGTGCCAGCTCACCACCCCCCCAGGGTAATGAAAAACTGTTTTTT CASSPPPQGNEKLFF TRBV18 . TRBJ1-4 .
TGCGCCAGCAGCCCAGGTAATACGCAGTATTTT CASSPGNTQYF TRBV5-1 . TRBJ2-3 .
TGTGCCAGCAGTTACAAGGGGCCCTCTGGGGCCAACGTCCTGACTTTC CASSYKGPSGANVLTF TRBV6-2/TRBV6-3 . TRBJ2-6 once
TGTGCCAGTACCCACTACGAGCAGTACTTC CASTHYEQYF TRBV19 . TRBJ2-7 .
TGCGCCAGCAGCCAAGAGCCCGGACTAGACACAGATACGCAGTATTTT CASSQEPGLDTDTQYF TRBV4-3 TRBD2 TRBJ2-3 .
TGCAGCACAAAACCGGGACAGGGGGCCGGCTTTAACTATGGCTACACCTTC CSTKPGQGAGFNYGYTF TRBV29-1 TRBD1 TRBJ1-2 once
TGTGCCAGCAGCTTCGACAGGAACACTGAAGCTTTCTTT CASSFDRNTEAFF TRBV11-2 . TRBJ1-1 .
TGTGCCAGAAGGTCCGAAAAACTGTTTTTT CARRSEKLFF TRBV5-3 . TRBJ1-4 .
TGTGCCAGTGAAGGGGCGGCCAACACCGGGGAGCTGTTTTTT CASEGAANTGELFF TRBV19 . TRBJ2-2 .
TGTGCCAGCAGTTTGAGAAGTGGCGGGGTCCTGGACGAGCAGTACTTC CASSLRSGGVLDEQYF TRBV28 . TRBJ2-7 .